A single TCR beta chain is shown here with its context. The CDR3 covers 15 residues. The V end was cut by 0 bases, the J end by 4 bases, with 12 bases between. Germline CDR1 is SGHRS and CDR2 is YFSETQ. The sample is drawn from a study of blood T cell repertoires in COVID-19. About the study: Italy, Spain and the United States were the sources of the convalescent and acute COVID-19 samples. T cells, B-cell-depleted T cells, or PBMCs provided the cDNA or gDNA that served as material.

In the source study's methods: Amplifying reference gene primers gave estimates of nucleated cell counts. The repertoire was sequenced with immunoSEQ multiplex PCR; TCRdb's copy has only in-frame clones and lacks some. V and J calls plus clone size are reproduced from that table; the DNA served to infer D and trimming. The table records tens of thousands of clones, 84% of them present only once. This rearrangement joins TRBV5-1 to TRBJ2-3; D not certain. Sequences were obtained from peripheral blood. The sequence was collected from a human donor in a cohort sampled during active COVID-19. The CDR3, as DNA: TGCGCCAGCAGCTTGGCGTACCACTCCCCAGATACGCAGTATTTT. It encodes CASSLAYHSPDTQYF.